This TCR beta chain was captured in a study of CD8+CD57+ T cells in acquired aplastic anemia. Study at large: An average of roughly 10 million reads for CD4+ cells was obtained from healthy donors. Study-wide results and caveats: Controls did not differ significantly from patients in CD8+ Simpson's diversity. The same twenty-nine CD8+ CDR3 sequences occurred in patients and in controls.

Genomic DNA, the template, was used for profiling of the TCR beta VDJ and CDR3. In TCRdb, the reads were re-called with MiXCR into one record per CDR3 protein. Among approximately 200,000 distinct CDR3 sequences, 54% were seen once, and the ten largest hold approximately 15%. CDR1 and CDR2 from the germline V gene are ENHRY and SYGVKD. The CDR3 consists of 14 residues. V lost 0 bases and J lost 4; bases outside the gene matches: 0. This clonotype has at least ten counts. Its antigen is currently unknown. The sequence was obtained from a human donor in good health, serving as a control. The gene calls are TRBV10-3 and TRBJ2-1; TRBD1 matches 7 bases. The source material was sorted CD4+, CD8+, or CD8+CD57+ T cells (not recorded which) from PBMCs. CDR3 DNA: TGTGCCATCAGTGAGTCGGGACAGTACAATGAGCAGTTCTTC. It yields the protein CAISESGQYNEQFF.